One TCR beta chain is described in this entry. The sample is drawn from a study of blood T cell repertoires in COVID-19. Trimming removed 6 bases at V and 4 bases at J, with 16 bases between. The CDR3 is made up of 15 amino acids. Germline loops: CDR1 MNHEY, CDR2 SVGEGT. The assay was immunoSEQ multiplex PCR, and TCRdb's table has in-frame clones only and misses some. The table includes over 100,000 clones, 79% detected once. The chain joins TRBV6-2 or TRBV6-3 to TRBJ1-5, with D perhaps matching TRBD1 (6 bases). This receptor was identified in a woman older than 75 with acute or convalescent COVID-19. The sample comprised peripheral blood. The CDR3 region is CASSPLDSRNQPQHF. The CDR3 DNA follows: TGTGCCAGCAGCCCTTTGGACAGCCGTAATCAGCCCCAGCATTTT.